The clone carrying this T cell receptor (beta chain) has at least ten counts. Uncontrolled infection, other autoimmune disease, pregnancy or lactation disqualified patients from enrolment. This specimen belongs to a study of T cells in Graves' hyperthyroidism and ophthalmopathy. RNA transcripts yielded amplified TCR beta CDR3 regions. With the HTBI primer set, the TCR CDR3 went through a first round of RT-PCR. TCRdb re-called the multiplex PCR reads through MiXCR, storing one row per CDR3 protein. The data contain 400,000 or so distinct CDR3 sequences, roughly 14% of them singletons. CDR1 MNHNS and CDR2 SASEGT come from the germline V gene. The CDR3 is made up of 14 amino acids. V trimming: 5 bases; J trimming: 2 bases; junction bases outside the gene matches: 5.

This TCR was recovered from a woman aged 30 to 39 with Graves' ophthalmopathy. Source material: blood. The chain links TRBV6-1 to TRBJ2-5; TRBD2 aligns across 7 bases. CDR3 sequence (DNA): TGTGCCAGCAGTTACGGGACTACTCAAGAGACCCAGTACTTC. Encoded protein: CASSYGTTQETQYF.